This T cell receptor beta chain emerged from a study of cytomegalovirus exposure and HLA in healthy donors. Germline-derived CDR1 and CDR2 are SQVTM and ANQGSEA. V lost 6 bases, J lost 0 bases, and 7 bases stayed unmatched. The CDR3 loop spans 14 amino acids. Though nominally healthy at sampling, donors likely had unrecorded immune exposures. Study-level points and caveats: For TCR beta chains, V- and J-gene trimming was later linked to a missense DCLRE1C variant.

PCR was performed using 60 Vbeta and 13 Jbeta primers. The repertoire was sequenced with immunoSEQ multiplex PCR; TCRdb's copy has only in-frame clones and lacks some. The sample carries over 100,000 clones, 69% recorded once. Worth noting for this clone: Its matching antigen is unknown.

This sequence was found in a woman in her seventies in good health and CMV-seropositive. The rearrangement uses TRBV29-1 and TRBJ1-1; TRBD1 matches at 7 bases. Sequenced sample: PBMCs. CDR3 DNA: TGCAGCGTCCATTCCGGGACAGTGAACACTGAAGCTTTCTTT. It is translated as CSVHSGTVNTEAFF. Combining the CDR3 with reference TRBV29-1 and TRBJ1-1 gives the whole variable domain SAVISQKPSRDICQRGTSLTIQCQVDSQVTMMFWYRQQPGQSLTLIATANQGSEATYESGFVIDKFPISRPNLTFSTLTVSNMSPEDSSIYLCSVHSGTVNTEAFFGQGTRLTVV.